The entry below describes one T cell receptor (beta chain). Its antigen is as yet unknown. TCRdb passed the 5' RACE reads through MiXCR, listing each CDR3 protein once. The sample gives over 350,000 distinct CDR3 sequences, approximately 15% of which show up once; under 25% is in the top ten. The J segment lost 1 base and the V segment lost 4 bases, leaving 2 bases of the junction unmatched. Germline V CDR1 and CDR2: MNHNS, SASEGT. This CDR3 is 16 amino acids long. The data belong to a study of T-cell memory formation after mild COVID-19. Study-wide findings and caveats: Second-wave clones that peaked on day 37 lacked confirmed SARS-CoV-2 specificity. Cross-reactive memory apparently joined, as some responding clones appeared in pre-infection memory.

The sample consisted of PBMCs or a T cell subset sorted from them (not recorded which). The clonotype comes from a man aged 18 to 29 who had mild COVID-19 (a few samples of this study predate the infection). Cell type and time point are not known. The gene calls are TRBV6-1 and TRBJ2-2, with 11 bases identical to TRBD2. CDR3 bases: TGTGCCAGCAGTGTACTAGCGGGGGAGAACACCGGGGAGCTGTTTTTT. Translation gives CASSVLAGENTGELFF.